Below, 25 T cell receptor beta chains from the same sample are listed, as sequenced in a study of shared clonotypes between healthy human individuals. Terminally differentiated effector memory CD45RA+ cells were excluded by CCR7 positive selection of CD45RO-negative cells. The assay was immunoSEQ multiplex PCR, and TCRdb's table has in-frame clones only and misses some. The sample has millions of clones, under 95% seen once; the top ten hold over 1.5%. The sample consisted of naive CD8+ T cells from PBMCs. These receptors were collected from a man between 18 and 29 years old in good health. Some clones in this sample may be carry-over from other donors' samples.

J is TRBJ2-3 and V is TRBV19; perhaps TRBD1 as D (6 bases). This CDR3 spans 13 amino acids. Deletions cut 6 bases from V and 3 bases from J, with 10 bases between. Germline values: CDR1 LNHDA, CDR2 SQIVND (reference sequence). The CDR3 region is CASRIQGTDTQYF. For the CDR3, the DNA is TGTGCCAGTAGGATTCAGGGGACAGATACGCAGTATTTT.

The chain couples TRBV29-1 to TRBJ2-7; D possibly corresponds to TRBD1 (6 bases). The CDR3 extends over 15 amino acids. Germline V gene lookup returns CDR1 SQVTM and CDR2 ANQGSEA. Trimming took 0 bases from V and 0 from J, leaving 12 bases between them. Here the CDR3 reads CSVEDRRTASYEQYF. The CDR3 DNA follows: TGCAGCGTTGAAGATCGTCGGACAGCCTCCTACGAGCAGTACTTC.

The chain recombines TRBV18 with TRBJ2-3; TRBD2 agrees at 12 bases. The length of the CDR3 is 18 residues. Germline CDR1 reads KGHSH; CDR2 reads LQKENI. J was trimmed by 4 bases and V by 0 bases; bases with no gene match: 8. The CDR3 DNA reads TGTGCCAGCTCACCACCGCGGCTACTAGCGGGAGGTGCAGATACGCAGTATTTT. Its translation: CASSPPRLLAGGADTQYF.

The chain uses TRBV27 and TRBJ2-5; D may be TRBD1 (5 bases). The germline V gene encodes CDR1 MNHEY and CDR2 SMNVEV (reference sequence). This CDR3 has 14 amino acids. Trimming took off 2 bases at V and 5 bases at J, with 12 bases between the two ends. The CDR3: CASSLGRRVETQYF. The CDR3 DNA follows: TGTGCCAGCAGTTTAGGTCGCAGGGTGGAGACCCAGTACTTC.

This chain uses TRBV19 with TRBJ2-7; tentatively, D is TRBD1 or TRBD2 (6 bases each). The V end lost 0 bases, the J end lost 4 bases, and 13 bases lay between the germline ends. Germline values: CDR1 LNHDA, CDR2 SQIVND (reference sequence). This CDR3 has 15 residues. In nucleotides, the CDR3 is TGTGCCAGTAGTATAGAAGCCGGGGGCCAGTACGAGCAGTACTTC. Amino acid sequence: CASSIEAGGQYEQYF.

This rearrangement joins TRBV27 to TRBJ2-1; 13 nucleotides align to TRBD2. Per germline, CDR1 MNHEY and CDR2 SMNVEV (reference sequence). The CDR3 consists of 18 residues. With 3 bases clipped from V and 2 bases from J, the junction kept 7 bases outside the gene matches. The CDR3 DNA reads TGTGCCAGCAGTTTCCCTCCGGGACTAGCGGGGACCTACAATGAGCAGTTCTTC. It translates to CASSFPPGLAGTYNEQFF.

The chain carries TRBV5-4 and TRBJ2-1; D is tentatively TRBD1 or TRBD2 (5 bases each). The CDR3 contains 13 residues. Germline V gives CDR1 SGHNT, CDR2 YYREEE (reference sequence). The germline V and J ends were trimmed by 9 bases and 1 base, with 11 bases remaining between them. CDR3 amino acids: CATTWGSYNEQFF. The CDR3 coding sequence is TGTGCCACCACGTGGGGGTCCTACAATGAGCAGTTCTTC.

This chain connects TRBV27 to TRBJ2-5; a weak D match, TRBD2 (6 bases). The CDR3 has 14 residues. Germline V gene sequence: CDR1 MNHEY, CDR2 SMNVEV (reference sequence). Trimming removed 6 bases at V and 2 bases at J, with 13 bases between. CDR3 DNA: TGTGCCAGCAGCCCCGGGCGGGGACAAGAGACCCAGTACTTC. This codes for CASSPGRGQETQYF.

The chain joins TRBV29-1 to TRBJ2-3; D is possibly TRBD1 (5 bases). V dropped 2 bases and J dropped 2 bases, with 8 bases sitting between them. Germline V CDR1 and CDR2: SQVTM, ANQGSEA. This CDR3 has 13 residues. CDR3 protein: CSVEYGHTDTQYF. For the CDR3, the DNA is TGCAGCGTTGAATACGGACACACAGATACGCAGTATTTT.

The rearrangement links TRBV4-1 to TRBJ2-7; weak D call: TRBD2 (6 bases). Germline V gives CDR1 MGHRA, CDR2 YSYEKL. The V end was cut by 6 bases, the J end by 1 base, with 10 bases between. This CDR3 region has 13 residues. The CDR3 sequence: CASSWGESYEQYF. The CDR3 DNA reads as TGCGCCAGCAGTTGGGGGGAATCCTACGAGCAGTACTTC.

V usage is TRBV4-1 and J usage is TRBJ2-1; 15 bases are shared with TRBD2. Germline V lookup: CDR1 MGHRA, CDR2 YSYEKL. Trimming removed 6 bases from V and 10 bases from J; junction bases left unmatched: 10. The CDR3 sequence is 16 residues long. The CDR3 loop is CASSLGTSGRIGEQFF. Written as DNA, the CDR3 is TGCGCCAGCAGTCTTGGGACTAGCGGGAGGATAGGCGAGCAGTTCTTC.

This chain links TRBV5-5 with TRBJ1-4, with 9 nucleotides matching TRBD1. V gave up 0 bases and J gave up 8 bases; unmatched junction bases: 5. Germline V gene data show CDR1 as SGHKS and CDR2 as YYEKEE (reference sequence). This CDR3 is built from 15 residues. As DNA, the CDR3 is TGTGCCAGCAGCTTGGCCGGGACAGGGCGGGAAAAACTGTTTTTT. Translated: CASSLAGTGREKLFF. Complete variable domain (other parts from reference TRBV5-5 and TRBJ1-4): DAGVTQSPTHLIKTRGQQVTLRCSPISGHKSVSWYQQVLGQGPQFIFQYYEKEERGRGNFPDRFSARQFPNYSSELNVNALLLGDSALYLCASSLAGTGREKLFFGSGTQLSVL.

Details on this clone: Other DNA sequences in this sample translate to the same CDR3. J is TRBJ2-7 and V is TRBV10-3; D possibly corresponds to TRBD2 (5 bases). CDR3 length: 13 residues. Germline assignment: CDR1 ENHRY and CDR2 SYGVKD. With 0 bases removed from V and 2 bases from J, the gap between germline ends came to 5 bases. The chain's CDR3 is CAISESGTYEQYF. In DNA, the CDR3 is TGTGCCATCAGTGAGTCCGGGACCTACGAGCAGTACTTC.

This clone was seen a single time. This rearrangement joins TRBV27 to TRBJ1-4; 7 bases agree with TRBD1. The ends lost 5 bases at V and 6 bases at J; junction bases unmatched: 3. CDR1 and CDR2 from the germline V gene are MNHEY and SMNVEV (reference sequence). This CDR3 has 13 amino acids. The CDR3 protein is CASSTGVYEKLFF. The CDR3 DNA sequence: TGTGCCAGCAGTACAGGGGTTTATGAAAAACTGTTTTTT. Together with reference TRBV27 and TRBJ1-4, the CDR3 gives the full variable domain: EAQVTQNPRYLITVTGKKLTVTCSQNMNHEYMSWYRQDPGLGLRQIYYSMNVEVTDKGDVPEGYKVSRKEKRNFPLILESPSPNQTSLYFCASSTGVYEKLFFGSGTQLSVL.

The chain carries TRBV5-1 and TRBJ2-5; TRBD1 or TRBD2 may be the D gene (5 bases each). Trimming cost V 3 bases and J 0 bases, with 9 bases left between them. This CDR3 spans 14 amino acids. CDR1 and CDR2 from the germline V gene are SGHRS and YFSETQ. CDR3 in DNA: TGCGCCAGCAGCTGGGGACGGAACCAAGAGACCCAGTACTTC. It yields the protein CASSWGRNQETQYF.

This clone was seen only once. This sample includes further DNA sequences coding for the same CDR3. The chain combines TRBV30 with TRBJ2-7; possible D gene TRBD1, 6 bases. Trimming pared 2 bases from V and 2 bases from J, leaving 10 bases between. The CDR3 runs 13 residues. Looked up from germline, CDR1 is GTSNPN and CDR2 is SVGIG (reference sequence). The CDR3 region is CAWSPGATYEQYF. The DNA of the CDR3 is TGTGCCTGGAGTCCAGGGGCCACCTACGAGCAGTACTTC.

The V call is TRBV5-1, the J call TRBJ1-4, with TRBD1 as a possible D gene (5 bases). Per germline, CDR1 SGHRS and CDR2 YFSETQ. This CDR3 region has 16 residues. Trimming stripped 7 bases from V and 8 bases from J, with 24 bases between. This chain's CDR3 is CASSLTGGPREEKLFF. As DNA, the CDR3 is TGCGCCAGCTCCCTAACTGGGGGTCCGAGGGAGGAAAAACTGTTTTTT.

This chain's CDR3 is CASSHRTDFYSNQPQHF. CDR3 sequence (DNA): TGCGCCAGCAGTCATAGGACAGACTTTTATAGCAATCAGCCCCAGCATTTT. This chain links TRBV23-1 with TRBJ1-5, with D maybe TRBD1 (6 bases). TRBV23-1 has ORF status, its function being uncertain. This CDR3 has 17 residues. V lost 3 bases and J lost 0, with 15 bases in between.

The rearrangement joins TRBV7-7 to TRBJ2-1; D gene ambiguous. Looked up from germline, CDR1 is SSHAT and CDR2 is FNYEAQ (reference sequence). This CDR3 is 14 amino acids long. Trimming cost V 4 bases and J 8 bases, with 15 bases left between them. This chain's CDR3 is CASSSNLGSHEQFF. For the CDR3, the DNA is TGTGCCAGCAGCTCGAATCTAGGTTCCCATGAGCAGTTCTTC. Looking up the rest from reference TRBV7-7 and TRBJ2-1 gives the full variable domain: GAGVSQSPRYKVTKRGQDVTLRCDPISSHATLYWYQQALGQGPEFLTYFNYEAQPDKSGLPSDRFSAERPEGSISTLTIQRTEQRDSAMYRCASSSNLGSHEQFFGPGTRLTVL.

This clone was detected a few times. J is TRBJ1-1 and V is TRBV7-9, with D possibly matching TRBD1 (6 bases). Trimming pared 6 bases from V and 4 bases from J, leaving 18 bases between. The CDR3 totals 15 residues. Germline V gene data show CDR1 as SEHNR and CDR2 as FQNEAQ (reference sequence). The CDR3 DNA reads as TGTGCCAGCAGTCACAGGGTGTCCCCGTTCACTGAAGCTTTCTTT. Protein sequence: CASSHRVSPFTEAFF.

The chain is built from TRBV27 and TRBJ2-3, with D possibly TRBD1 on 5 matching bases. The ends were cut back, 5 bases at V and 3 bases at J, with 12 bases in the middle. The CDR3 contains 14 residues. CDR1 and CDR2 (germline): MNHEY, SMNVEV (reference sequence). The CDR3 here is CASSLWGETDTQYF. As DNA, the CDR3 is TGTGCCAGCAGTCTCTGGGGCGAGACAGATACGCAGTATTTT.

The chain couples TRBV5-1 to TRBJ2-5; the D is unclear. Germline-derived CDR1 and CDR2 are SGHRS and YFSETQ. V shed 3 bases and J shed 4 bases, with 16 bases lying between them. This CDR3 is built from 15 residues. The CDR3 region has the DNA TGCGCCAGCAGCTCCGCCCCCTGGGTCGGAGAGACCCAGTACTTC. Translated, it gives CASSSAPWVGETQYF. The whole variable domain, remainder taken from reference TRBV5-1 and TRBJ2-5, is KAGVTQTPRYLIKTRGQQVTLSCSPISGHRSVSWYQQTPGQGLQFLFEYFSETQRNKGNFPGRFSGRQFSNSRSEMNVSTLELGDSALYLCASSSAPWVGETQYFGPGTRLLVL.

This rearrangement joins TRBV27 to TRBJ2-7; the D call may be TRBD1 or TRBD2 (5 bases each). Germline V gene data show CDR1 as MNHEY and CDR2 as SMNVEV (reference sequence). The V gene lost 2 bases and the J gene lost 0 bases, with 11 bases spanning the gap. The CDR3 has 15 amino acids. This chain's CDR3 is CASSLTWDGSYEQYF. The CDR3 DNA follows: TGTGCCAGCAGTTTAACCTGGGACGGCTCCTACGAGCAGTACTTC.

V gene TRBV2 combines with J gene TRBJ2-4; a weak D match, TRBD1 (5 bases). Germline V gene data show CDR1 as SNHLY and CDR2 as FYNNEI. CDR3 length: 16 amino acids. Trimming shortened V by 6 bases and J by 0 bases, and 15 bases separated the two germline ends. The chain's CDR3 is CASSATATLAKNIQYF. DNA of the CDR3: TGTGCCAGCAGCGCGACAGCGACCCTAGCCAAAAACATTCAGTACTTC.

The CDR3 loop reads CASSSPWGTGELFF. Written as DNA, the CDR3 is TGTGCCAGCAGCTCGCCGTGGGGTACCGGGGAGCTGTTTTTT. J is TRBJ2-2 and V is TRBV5-6; D remains unclear. Germline values: CDR1 SGHDT, CDR2 YYEEEE. CDR3 length: 14 residues. V shed 3 bases and J shed 5 bases, with 11 bases lying between them.